A selection of T cell receptor beta chains follows, all from one sample in a study of PD-L1 blockade in urothelial cancer. TCRdb's table, derived via immunoSEQ multiplex PCR, lists solely in-frame clones and lacks some. The sample carries roughly 53,000 clones, 70% to 90% recorded once. This specimen consisted of PBMCs, obtained around atezolizumab (anti-PD-L1) treatment. The receptors shown here come from a woman aged 60-75 years with urothelial cancer. The CDR3 runs from the conserved cysteine through the conserved F or W. Fields, in order: J gene, clone size, V gene, D gene, CDR3 protein, CDR3 DNA. The D gene is left open where the match is weak. Rows give clone size only sometimes, using once, few, many, or a class for an expanded clone.

J: TRBJ2-5; size: .; V: TRBV28; D: .; CDR3: CASSQGTVETQYF; DNA: TGTGCCAGCAGTCAAGGGACTGTAGAGACCCAGTACTTC
J: TRBJ1-2; size: once; V: TRBV27; D: TRBD1; CDR3: CASSLTGSPNYGYTF; DNA: TGTGCCAGCAGCTTGACAGGGTCCCCTAACTATGGCTACACCTTC
J: TRBJ1-2; size: once; V: TRBV13; D: TRBD1; CDR3: CASSMRQGFGYTF; DNA: TGTGCCAGCAGCATGCGACAGGGGTTCGGCTACACCTTC
J: TRBJ2-7; size: .; V: TRBV4-2; D: TRBD2; CDR3: CASSQPLAGDEQYF; DNA: TGTGCCAGCAGCCAGCCACTAGCGGGGGACGAGCAGTACTTC
J: TRBJ2-5; size: .; V: TRBV5-1; D: .; CDR3: CASSLAMTQETQYF; DNA: TGCGCCAGCAGCTTGGCCATGACTCAAGAGACCCAGTACTTC
J: TRBJ1-1; size: .; V: TRBV19; D: TRBD1; CDR3: CASIRETGGTAFF; DNA: TGTGCCAGTATCAGGGAGACAGGGGGTACGGCTTTCTTT
J: TRBJ1-1; size: .; V: TRBV5-4; D: TRBD1; CDR3: CASSQGGRDTEAFF; DNA: TGTGCCAGCAGCCAAGGGGGCAGGGACACTGAAGCTTTCTTT
J: TRBJ2-7; size: .; V: TRBV11-1; D: TRBD1; CDR3: CASRGTGGAGQYF; DNA: TGTGCCAGCAGGGGGACAGGGGGCGCCGGGCAGTACTTC
J: TRBJ2-2; size: few; V: TRBV6-1; D: .; CDR3: CASSGQTRGGTGELFF; DNA: TGTGCCAGCAGTGGACAGACGAGGGGGGGCACCGGGGAGCTGTTTTTT
J: TRBJ1-2; size: .; V: TRBV9; D: .; CDR3: CASSADLGGYYGYTF; DNA: TGTGCCAGCAGCGCGGATCTCGGGGGGTACTATGGCTACACCTTC
J: TRBJ2-5; size: .; V: TRBV5-6; D: .; CDR3: CASSRVGGETQYF; DNA: TGTGCCAGCAGCCGGGTGGGGGGAGAGACCCAGTACTTC
J: TRBJ2-1; size: .; V: TRBV10-3; D: TRBD1; CDR3: CAIRIGTGQQYEQFF; DNA: TGTGCCATCAGAATAGGGACAGGCCAACAATATGAGCAGTTCTTC
J: TRBJ1-1; size: .; V: TRBV7-9; D: TRBD1; CDR3: CASSSGTGAMNTEAFF; DNA: TGTGCCAGCAGCTCGGGGACAGGGGCGATGAACACTGAAGCTTTCTTT
J: TRBJ2-1; size: .; V: TRBV11-2; D: .; CDR3: CASSLERSSNEQFF; DNA: TGTGCCAGCAGCTTAGAAAGGAGTTCCAATGAGCAGTTCTTC
J: TRBJ2-7; size: .; V: TRBV11-2; D: TRBD1; CDR3: CASSQGTGAMTYEQYF; DNA: TGTGCCAGCAGCCAGGGTACAGGGGCCATGACCTACGAGCAGTACTTC
J: TRBJ2-1; size: once; V: TRBV18; D: .; CDR3: CASSPDSRFF; DNA: TGTGCCAGCTCACCCGATAGTCGGTTCTTC
J: TRBJ1-1; size: .; V: TRBV27; D: .; CDR3: CASSSAAVNTEAFF; DNA: TGTGCCAGCAGTAGCGCCGCAGTTAATACTGAAGCTTTCTTT
J: TRBJ2-4; size: .; V: TRBV16; D: TRBD1; CDR3: CASSPAGGATKNIQYF; DNA: TGTGCCAGCAGCCCGGCAGGGGGCGCGACGAAAAACATTCAGTACTTC
J: TRBJ2-3; size: once; V: TRBV14; D: .; CDR3: CASSPFTDTQYF; DNA: TGTGCCAGCAGCCCGTTCACAGATACGCAGTATTTT
J: TRBJ2-5; size: .; V: TRBV9; D: .; CDR3: CASSSQTRSETQYF; DNA: TGTGCCAGCAGCTCCCAGACTAGATCGGAGACCCAGTACTTC
J: TRBJ2-5; size: .; V: TRBV5-1; D: TRBD2; CDR3: CASSLALAGVEYQETQYF; DNA: TGCGCCAGCAGCTTGGCCCTAGCGGGGGTAGAGTACCAAGAGACCCAGTACTTC
J: TRBJ2-1; size: .; V: TRBV11-3; D: TRBD1; CDR3: CASSEGGAGNEQFF; DNA: TGTGCCAGCAGCGAAGGGGGCGCAGGCAATGAGCAGTTCTTC
J: TRBJ1-5; size: .; V: TRBV7-2; D: TRBD1; CDR3: CASSRTGSNQPQHF; DNA: TGTGCCAGCAGCCGGACAGGGAGCAATCAGCCCCAGCATTTT
J: TRBJ1-5; size: .; V: TRBV7-8; D: TRBD1; CDR3: CASSSTGGEQPQHF; DNA: TGTGCCAGCAGCTCAACAGGGGGCGAGCAGCCCCAGCATTTT
J: TRBJ2-3; size: .; V: TRBV5-1; D: TRBD1; CDR3: CASSLVGQGTDTQYF; DNA: TGCGCCAGCAGCTTGGTGGGACAGGGAACAGATACGCAGTATTTT
J: TRBJ1-1; size: .; V: TRBV7-3; D: TRBD1; CDR3: CASSLSGRGQNTEAFF; DNA: TGTGCCAGCAGCTTAAGCGGGAGGGGGCAGAACACTGAAGCTTTCTTT
J: TRBJ1-1; size: few; V: TRBV7-6; D: .; CDR3: CASSLAPFRGWTEAFF; DNA: TGTGCCAGCAGCTTAGCCCCATTTCGGGGTTGGACTGAAGCTTTCTTT
J: TRBJ1-2; size: .; V: TRBV7-2; D: .; CDR3: CASSLGSLGFGYTF; DNA: TGTGCCAGCAGCTTAGGATCCCTGGGCTTTGGCTACACCTTC
J: TRBJ1-2; size: few; V: TRBV2; D: .; CDR3: CASSGASAKKGYTF; DNA: TGTGCCAGCAGTGGTGCCAGTGCCAAGAAGGGCTACACCTTC
J: TRBJ2-1; size: .; V: TRBV5-1; D: TRBD1; CDR3: CASSLVDRGRGEQFF; DNA: TGCGCCAGCAGCTTGGTGGACAGGGGGCGGGGTGAGCAGTTCTTC
J: TRBJ2-1; size: .; V: TRBV11-2; D: .; CDR3: CASSQSYNEQFF; DNA: TGTGCCAGCAGCCAGTCATACAATGAGCAGTTCTTC
J: TRBJ1-3; size: .; V: TRBV18; D: TRBD1; CDR3: CASSPTQGYSGNTIYF; DNA: TGTGCCAGCTCACCCACACAGGGGTACTCTGGAAACACCATATATTTT
J: TRBJ2-5; size: .; V: TRBV2; D: .; CDR3: CASSGYSTRETQYF; DNA: TGTGCCAGCAGTGGGTACTCAACGCGGGAGACCCAGTACTTC
J: TRBJ2-7; size: .; V: TRBV14; D: .; CDR3: CASSQVTVTYEQYF; DNA: TGTGCCAGCAGCCAAGTAACGGTTACGTACGAGCAGTACTTC
J: TRBJ1-1; size: .; V: TRBV6-1; D: TRBD1; CDR3: CASSELGQSFTFF; DNA: TGTGCCAGCAGTGAACTGGGACAGTCGTTTACTTTCTTT
J: TRBJ2-7; size: .; V: TRBV10-3; D: TRBD2; CDR3: CAISGHFPGGGFEQYF; DNA: TGTGCCATCAGTGGGCACTTCCCGGGGGGAGGGTTCGAGCAGTACTTC
J: TRBJ1-5; size: .; V: TRBV2; D: .; CDR3: CASSAGAQHF; DNA: TGTGCCAGCAGTGCCGGGGCCCAGCATTTT
J: TRBJ2-7; size: once; V: TRBV5-3; D: TRBD1; CDR3: CARSLAGQGAHEQYF; DNA: TGTGCCAGAAGCCTAGCGGGACAGGGGGCCCACGAGCAGTACTTC
J: TRBJ2-3; size: .; V: TRBV29-1; D: TRBD2; CDR3: CSVDIAGTLDTQYF; DNA: TGCAGCGTTGATATAGCGGGGACGTTAGATACGCAGTATTTT
J: TRBJ2-3; size: .; V: TRBV7-8; D: TRBD1; CDR3: CASSLGGFTDTQYF; DNA: TGTGCCAGCAGCCTAGGGGGCTTCACAGATACGCAGTATTTT
J: TRBJ2-2; size: .; V: TRBV14; D: TRBD2; CDR3: CASSQAGGPTGELFF; DNA: TGTGCCAGCAGCCAAGCGGGAGGGCCTACCGGGGAGCTGTTTTTT
J: TRBJ2-7; size: .; V: TRBV10-3; D: .; CDR3: CAISEPGTYEQYF; DNA: TGTGCCATCAGTGAGCCAGGGACCTACGAGCAGTACTTC